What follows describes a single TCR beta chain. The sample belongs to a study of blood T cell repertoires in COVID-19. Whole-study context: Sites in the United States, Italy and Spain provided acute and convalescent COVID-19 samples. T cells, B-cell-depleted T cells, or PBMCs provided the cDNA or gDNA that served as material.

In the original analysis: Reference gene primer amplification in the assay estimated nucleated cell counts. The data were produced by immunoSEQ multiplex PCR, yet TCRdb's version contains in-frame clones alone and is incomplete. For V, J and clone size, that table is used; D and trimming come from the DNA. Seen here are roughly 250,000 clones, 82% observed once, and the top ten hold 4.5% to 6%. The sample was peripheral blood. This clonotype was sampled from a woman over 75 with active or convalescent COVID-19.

CDR3: CSVVQETSSYEQYF. The CDR3 nucleotides read TGCAGCGTTGTGCAGGAGACTAGCTCCTACGAGCAGTACTTC. The rearrangement uses TRBV29-1 and TRBJ2-7; possible D gene TRBD2, 6 bases. V was cut by 4 bases and J by 0 bases, with 13 bases left in between. CDR3 size: 14 residues. CDR1 SQVTM and CDR2 ANQGSEA come from the germline V gene.